Described below is a single T cell receptor (beta chain) sequence and its context. This entry comes from a study of blood T cell repertoires in COVID-19. About the study: In each case, the material was cDNA or gDNA derived from T cells, B-cell-depleted T cells, or PBMCs.

Profiled with immunoSEQ multiplex PCR; TCRdb holds only in-frame clones, not every one. Found here are around 97,000 clones, around nine tenths of them singletons; the top ten hold about 16%. The CDR3 spans 14 residues. Trimming took 0 bases from V and 10 from J; bases not matched to a gene: 4. Germline V gives CDR1 SGHRS, CDR2 YFSETQ. Sequenced sample: peripheral blood. The sequence was obtained from a human donor in a cohort sampled during active COVID-19. The chain couples TRBV5-1 to TRBJ1-6; 7 positions agree with TRBD1. The CDR3 is CASSLGQGGSPLHF. The DNA of the CDR3 is TGCGCCAGCAGCTTGGGCCAGGGGGGATCACCCCTCCACTTT.